This T cell receptor (beta chain) was profiled in a study of identical twins. TCRdb ran MiXCR on the 5' RACE reads and lists one entry per CDR3 protein. The profile shows hundreds of thousands of distinct CDR3 sequences, more than 9% of them singletons. This clonotype was seen at least ten times. V lost 8 bases, J lost 3 bases, and 12 bases lay in between. CDR1 is SEHNR, CDR2 FQNEAQ, per germline (reference sequence). The CDR3 totals 13 residues. Separately, the same data were catalogued under a study of yellow fever vaccine responses in identical twins.

The sequenced sample consisted of PBMCs. The chain links TRBV7-9 to TRBJ2-3; D unclear. The TCR was taken from a woman between 18 and 29 years old in good health. CDR3 residues: CASSERPTDTQYF. CDR3 DNA sequence: TGTGCCAGCTCAGAAAGGCCAACAGATACGCAGTATTTT.